This T cell receptor beta chain comes out of a study of somatic mutations in cytotoxic T cells in rheumatoid arthritis (dated by TCRdb to the late 2010s). As for the study more broadly: Some V beta antibody-stained T-cell populations were flow-sorted on a FACSAria II or Sony SH800 at nearly 100% purity, and sorted V beta1+ cells also underwent TCRB sequencing. TCRB deep sequencing covered approximately 64 patients with rheumatoid arthritis along with about 20 healthy controls. Whether expanded CD8+ T-cell clones in untreated, newly diagnosed rheumatoid arthritis carry somatic mutations was the study question, and clonality was characterized with TCRB deep sequencing. Patient and control groups had essentially identical median ages.

Broader findings and caveats from the paper: The antigen targets of the expanded CD8+ clones were unknown, and absence from virus-specific databases did not rule out viral specificity. Several identical CD8+ TCRB sequences were found in both blood and synovial fluid, and in about an eighth of the roughly 60 patients the largest CD8+ clone exceeded 20% of CD8+ cells. There was no significant difference in CD8+ T-cell clonality between rheumatoid arthritis patients and age-matched healthy controls. In patients, CD8+ clonality rose with age (Spearman r ~ 0.53), which was not the case in healthy controls. The slight TRBV07 underrepresentation in patients was not adjusted for multiple comparisons.

As to this clone: Its antigen specificity is not known. Base-call qualities are not available, and no considerably larger clone is one nucleotide away.

Genomic DNA underwent TCRB CDR3 sequencing using the immunoSEQ assay. As for the authors' bioinformatics: Analyses were restricted to productive TCRB rearrangements. A clone was defined by a unique TCRB CDR3 sequence, and clonality was computed as a productive clonality index based on Shannon entropy. The template counts of each clone relative to the total templates per sample were used to calculate repertoire overlap between two samples. A correlation with a Spearman r of approximately 0.6 was found between V-gene usage by flow cytometry and V-gene usage by TCRB sequencing. TCRdb took this table from immuneACCESS and kept in-frame rearrangements with V and J called. Such tables lack part of the clones; where checked against another copy, unresolved V genes explain under half of the gap, and the rest is unexplained. The DNA gave D and trimming, while V, J and clone size come from that table. The sample profile shows 19,000 or so clones; about 86% of them were found once. The ten largest clones capture around 14% of the sample.

The CDR3 measures 15 amino acids from cysteine to phenylalanine. CDR3 DNA only is kept here, 45 bases in frame from base 1. The germline V gene encodes CDR1 SGHTA and CDR2 FQGNSA. V is cut back by 0 bases and J by 4 bases, with 6 bases in the junction unmatched. With a median age of approximately 60 years (range 21-70) and roughly 60% female, the healthy controls consisted of fewer than 25 blood donors whose buffy coats were used. On an AutoMACS, CD4+ and CD8+ cells were isolated via positive magnetic bead selection, and their purity was verified by flow cytometry. Isolation of peripheral blood mononuclear cells was done through Ficoll-Paque PLUS density gradient separation. DNA from CD4-enriched, CD8-enriched or PBMC samples was extracted using Nucleospin Tissue or Tissue XS kits and then quantified on a Qubit 2.0 fluorometer.

Sequences were obtained from CD8+ T cells sorted from blood. The TCR sequence derives from a man in his forties or fifties in good health. The chain uses TRBV7-2 and TRBJ2-7, with 7 bases matching TRBD1. The DNA sequence reads TGTGCCAGCAGCTTAGCGGGACAGACTTCTTACGAGCAGTACTTC. It is translated as CASSLAGQTSYEQYF.